This T cell receptor beta chain stems from a study of regulatory T cells in long-lasting Graves disease. Study observations and caveats: Newly diagnosed disease favored TRBV20-1 and TRBJ2-1 over persistent disease.

Time point reported: newly diagnosed GD, antithyroid drugs for less than 3 months. Following extraction of RNA from PBMCs, that RNA was used to make the TCR library. In its sample, this clonotype was seen many times. What it binds is not known. The CDR3 contains 15 residues. Trimming cost V 4 bases and J 6 bases; bases outside gene matches: 9. Per the germline V gene, CDR1 is MNHNS and CDR2 is SASEGT. CDR3-region Arm-PCR and iRepertoire HTBI primers produced the TCR beta libraries. TCRdb re-derived calls from the multiplex PCR reads in MiXCR, one entry per CDR3 protein. Of roughly 320,000 distinct CDR3 sequences listed, about a sixth are singletons. These sequences were also reported in another study, on T cells in Graves' hyperthyroidism and ophthalmopathy. Turning to that study: Uncontrolled infection, other autoimmune disease, pregnancy or lactation disqualified patients from enrolment. Ophthalmopathy stood apart from stable hyperthyroidism in a 13 V-J model.

The chain uses TRBV6-1 and TRBJ1-1; 9 nucleotides line up with TRBD1. This specimen was peripheral blood mononuclear cells (PBMCs), taken at new diagnosis, from a patient treated with antithyroid drugs. The receptor was derived from a man aged 35-49 years with Graves disease. The CDR3 region is CASSGRTGEAAEAFF. The CDR3 DNA follows: TGTGCCAGCAGTGGCAGGACAGGGGAGGCGGCTGAAGCTTTCTTT.